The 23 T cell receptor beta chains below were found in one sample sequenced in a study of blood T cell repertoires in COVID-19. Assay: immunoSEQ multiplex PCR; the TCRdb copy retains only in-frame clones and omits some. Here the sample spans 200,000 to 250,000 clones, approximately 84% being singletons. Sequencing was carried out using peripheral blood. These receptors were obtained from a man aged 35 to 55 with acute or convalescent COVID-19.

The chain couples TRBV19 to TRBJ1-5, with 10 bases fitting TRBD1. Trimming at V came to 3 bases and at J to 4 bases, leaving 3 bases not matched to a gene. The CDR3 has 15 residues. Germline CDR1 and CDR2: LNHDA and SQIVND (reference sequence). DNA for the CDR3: TGTGCCAGTAGTATTGGGGGACAGGGGAATCAGCCCCAGCATTTT. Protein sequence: CASSIGGQGNQPQHF.

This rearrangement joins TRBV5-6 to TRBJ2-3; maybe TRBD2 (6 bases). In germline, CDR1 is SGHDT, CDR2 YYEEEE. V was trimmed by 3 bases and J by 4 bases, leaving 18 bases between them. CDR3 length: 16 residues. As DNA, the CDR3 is TGTGCCAGCAGCTCCCCACTAGCTGTGGGGGCAGATACGCAGTATTTT. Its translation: CASSSPLAVGADTQYF. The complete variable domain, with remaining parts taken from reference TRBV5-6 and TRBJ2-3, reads DAGVTQSPTHLIKTRGQQVTLRCSPKSGHDTVSWYQQALGQGPQFIFQYYEEEERQRGNFPDRFSGHQFPNYSSELNVNALLLGDSALYLCASSSPLAVGADTQYFGPGTRLTVL.

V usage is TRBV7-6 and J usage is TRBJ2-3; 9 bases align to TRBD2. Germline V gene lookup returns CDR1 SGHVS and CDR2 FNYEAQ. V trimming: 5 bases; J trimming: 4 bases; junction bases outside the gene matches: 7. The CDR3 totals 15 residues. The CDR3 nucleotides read TGTGCCAGCAGCCTAGGGACTAGCCAGCCAGATACGCAGTATTTT. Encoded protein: CASSLGTSQPDTQYF.

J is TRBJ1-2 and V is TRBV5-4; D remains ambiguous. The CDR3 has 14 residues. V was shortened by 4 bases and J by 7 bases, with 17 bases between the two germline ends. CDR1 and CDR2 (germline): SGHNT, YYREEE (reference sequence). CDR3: CASSGGINTSGYTF. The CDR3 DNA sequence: TGTGCCAGCAGCGGCGGGATAAACACTAGTGGCTACACCTTC.

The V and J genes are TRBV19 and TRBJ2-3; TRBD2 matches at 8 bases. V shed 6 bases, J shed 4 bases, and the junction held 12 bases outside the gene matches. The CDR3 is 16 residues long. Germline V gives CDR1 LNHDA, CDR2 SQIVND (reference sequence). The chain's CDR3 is CASRATSSGAADTQYF. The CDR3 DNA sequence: TGTGCCAGTAGGGCTACTAGTAGCGGGGCCGCAGATACGCAGTATTTT.

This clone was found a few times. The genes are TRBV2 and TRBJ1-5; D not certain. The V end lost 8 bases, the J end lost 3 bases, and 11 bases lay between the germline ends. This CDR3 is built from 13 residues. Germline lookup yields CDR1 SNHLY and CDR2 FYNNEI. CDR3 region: CASRVLFNQPQHF. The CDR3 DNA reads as TGTGCCAGCCGGGTATTGTTCAATCAGCCCCAGCATTTT.

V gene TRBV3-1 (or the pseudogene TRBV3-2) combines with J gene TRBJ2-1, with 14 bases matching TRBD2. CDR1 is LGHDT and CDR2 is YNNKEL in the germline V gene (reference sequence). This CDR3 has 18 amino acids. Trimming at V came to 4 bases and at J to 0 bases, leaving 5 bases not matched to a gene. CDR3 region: CASSPATSGGASYNEQFF. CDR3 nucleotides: TGTGCCAGCAGCCCCGCGACTAGCGGGGGGGCCTCCTACAATGAGCAGTTCTTC.

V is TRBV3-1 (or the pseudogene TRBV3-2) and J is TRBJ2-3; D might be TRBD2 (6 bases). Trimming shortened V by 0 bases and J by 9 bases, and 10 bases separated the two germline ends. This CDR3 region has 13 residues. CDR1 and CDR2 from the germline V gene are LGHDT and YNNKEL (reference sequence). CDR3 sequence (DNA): TGTGCCAGCAGCCAAGATCCCGGGAGCACGCAGTATTTT. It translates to CASSQDPGSTQYF.

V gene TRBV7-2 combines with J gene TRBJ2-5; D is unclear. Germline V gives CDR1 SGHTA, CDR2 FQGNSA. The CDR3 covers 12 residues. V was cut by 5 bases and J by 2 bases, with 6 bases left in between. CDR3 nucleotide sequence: TGTGCCAGCAGCCCCTATCAAGAGACCCAGTACTTC. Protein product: CASSPYQETQYF.

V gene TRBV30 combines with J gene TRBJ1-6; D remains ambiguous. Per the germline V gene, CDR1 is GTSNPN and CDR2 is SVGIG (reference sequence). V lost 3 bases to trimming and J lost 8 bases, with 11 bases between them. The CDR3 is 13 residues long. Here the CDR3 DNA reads TGTGCCTGGAGGTCAACTAGGCATTCACCCCTCCACTTT. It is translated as CAWRSTRHSPLHF.

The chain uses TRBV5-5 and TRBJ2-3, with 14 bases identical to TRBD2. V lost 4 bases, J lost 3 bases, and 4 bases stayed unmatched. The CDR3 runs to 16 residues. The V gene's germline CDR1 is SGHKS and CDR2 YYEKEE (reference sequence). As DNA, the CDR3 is TGTGCCAGCAGCCTCCGGACTAGCGGGGGGACAGATACGCAGTATTTT. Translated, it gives CASSLRTSGGTDTQYF.

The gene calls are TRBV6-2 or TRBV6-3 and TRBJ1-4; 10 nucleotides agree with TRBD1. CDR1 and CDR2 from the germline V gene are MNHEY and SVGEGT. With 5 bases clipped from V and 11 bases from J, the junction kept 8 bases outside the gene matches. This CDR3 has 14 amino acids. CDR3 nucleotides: TGTGCCAGCAGTACCCCGGGACAGGGGATGAAACTGTTTTTT. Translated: CASSTPGQGMKLFF.

DNA of the CDR3: TGTGCCAGCAGCTTAGTTACGGCCTACGAGCAGTACTTC. Its protein product is CASSLVTAYEQYF. This chain connects TRBV11-2 to TRBJ2-7; D not certain. Germline lookup yields CDR1 SGHAT and CDR2 FQNNGV. V was shortened by 1 base and J by 2 bases, with 6 bases between the two germline ends. This CDR3 has 13 amino acids.

CDR3 amino acids: CASSLKGALYYGYTF. CDR3 sequence (DNA): TGTGCCAGCAGTTTAAAGGGGGCCCTCTACTATGGCTACACCTTC. The gene calls are TRBV27 and TRBJ1-2; 7 bases match TRBD1. V lost 2 bases, J lost 3 bases, and 6 bases stayed unmatched. CDR3 length: 15 residues. Per germline, CDR1 MNHEY and CDR2 SMNVEV (reference sequence).

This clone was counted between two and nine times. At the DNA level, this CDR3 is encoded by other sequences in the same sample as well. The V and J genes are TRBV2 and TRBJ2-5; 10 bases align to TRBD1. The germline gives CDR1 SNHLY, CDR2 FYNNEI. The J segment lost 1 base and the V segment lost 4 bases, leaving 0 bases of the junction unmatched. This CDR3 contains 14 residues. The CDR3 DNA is TGTGCCAGCAGTGGGGACAGGGGCCAAGAGACCCAGTACTTC. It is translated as CASSGDRGQETQYF.

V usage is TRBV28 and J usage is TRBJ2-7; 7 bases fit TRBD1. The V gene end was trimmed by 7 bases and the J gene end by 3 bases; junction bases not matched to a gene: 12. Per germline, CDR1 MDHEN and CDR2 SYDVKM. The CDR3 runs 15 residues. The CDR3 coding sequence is TGTGCCAGCATCCCTTCGACAGGGACCGGCTACGAGCAGTACTTC. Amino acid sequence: CASIPSTGTGYEQYF.

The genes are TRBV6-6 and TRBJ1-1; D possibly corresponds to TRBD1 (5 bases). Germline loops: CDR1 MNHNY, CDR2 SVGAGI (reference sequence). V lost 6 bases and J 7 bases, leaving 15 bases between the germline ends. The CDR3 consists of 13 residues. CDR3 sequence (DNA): TGTGCCAGCAGCCGCCTGGGCGGGGGTGAAGCTTTCTTT. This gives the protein CASSRLGGGEAFF.

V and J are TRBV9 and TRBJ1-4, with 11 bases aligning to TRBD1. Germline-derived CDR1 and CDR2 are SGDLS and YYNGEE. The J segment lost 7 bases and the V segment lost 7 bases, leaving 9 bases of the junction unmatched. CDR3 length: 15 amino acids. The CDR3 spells CASSQEDRGPEKLFF. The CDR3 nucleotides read TGTGCCAGCTCACAGGAGGACAGGGGGCCTGAAAAACTGTTTTTT.

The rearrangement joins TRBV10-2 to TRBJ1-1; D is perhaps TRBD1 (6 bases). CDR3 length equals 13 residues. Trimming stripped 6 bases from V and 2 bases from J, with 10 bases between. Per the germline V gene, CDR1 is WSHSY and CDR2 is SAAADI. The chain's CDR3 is CASREDRNTEAFF. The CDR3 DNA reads TGCGCCAGCAGAGAGGACAGAAACACTGAAGCTTTCTTT.

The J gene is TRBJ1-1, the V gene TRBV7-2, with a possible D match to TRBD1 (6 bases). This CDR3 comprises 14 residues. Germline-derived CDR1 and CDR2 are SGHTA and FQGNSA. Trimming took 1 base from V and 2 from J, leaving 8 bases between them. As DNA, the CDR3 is TGTGCCAGCAGCTTAGTAGGGGGAAACACTGAAGCTTTCTTT. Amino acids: CASSLVGGNTEAFF.

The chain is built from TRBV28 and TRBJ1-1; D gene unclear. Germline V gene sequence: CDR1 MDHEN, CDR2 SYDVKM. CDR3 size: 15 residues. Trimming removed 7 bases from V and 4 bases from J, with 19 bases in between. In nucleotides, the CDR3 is TGTGCCAGCATGGCCGCGTCGGCCTCGGGCACTGAAGCTTTCTTT. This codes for CASMAASASGTEAFF. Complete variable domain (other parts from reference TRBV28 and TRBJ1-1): DVKVTQSSRYLVKRTGEKVFLECVQDMDHENMFWYRQDPGLGLRLIYFSYDVKMKEKGDIPEGYSVSREKKERFSLILESASTNQTSMYLCASMAASASGTEAFFGQGTRLTVV.

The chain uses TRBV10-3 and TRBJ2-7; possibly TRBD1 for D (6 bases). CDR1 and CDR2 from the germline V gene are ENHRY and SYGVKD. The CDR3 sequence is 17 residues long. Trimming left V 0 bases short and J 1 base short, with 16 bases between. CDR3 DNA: TGTGCCATCAGTGAGTCAGGGGGTAGGAGTCAATCCTACGAGCAGTACTTC. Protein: CAISESGGRSQSYEQYF.

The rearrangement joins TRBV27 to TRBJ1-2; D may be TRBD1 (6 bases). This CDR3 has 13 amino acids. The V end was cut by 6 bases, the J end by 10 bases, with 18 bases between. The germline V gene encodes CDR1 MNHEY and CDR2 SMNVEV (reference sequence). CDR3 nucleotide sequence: TGTGCCAGCAGCCGGATAACAGGGATAGACTACACCTTC. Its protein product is CASSRITGIDYTF.